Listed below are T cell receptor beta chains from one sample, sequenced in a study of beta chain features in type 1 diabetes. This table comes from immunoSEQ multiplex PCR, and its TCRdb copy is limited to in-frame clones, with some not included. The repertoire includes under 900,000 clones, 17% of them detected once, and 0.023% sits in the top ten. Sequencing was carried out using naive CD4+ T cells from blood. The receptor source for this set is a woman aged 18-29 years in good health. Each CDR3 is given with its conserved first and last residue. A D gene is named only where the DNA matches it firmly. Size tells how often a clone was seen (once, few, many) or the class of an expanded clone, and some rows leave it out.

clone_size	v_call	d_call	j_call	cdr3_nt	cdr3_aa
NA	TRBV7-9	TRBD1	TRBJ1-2	TGTGCCAGCAGCGGGGACAGGATTAACTATGGCTACACCTTC	CASSGDRINYGYTF
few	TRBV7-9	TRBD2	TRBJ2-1	TGTGCCAGCAGCTTGCCGACGACTAGCGGGACCAATTCGGCAGTGCTCTTC	CASSLPTTSGTNSAVLF
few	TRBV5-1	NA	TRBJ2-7	TGCGCCAGCAGCCCCTCGGTGGGCAGGGGAGACGAGCAGTACTTC	CASSPSVGRGDEQYF
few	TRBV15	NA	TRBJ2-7	TGTGCCACCAGCAGAGACTGGGTTCAGGGAGAACAGTACTTC	CATSRDWVQGEQYF
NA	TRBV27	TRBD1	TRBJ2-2	TGTGCCAGCAGTCCGGGACAGGGGCGGACCGGGGAGCTGTTTTTT	CASSPGQGRTGELFF
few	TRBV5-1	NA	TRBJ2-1	TGCGCCAGCGGTACCGGAGCAGTAAGGATGGGTGAGCAGTTCTTC	CASGTGAVRMGEQFF
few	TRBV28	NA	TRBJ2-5	TGTGCCAGCAGTTCACCGGGGCAGGGATCCGAGACCCAGTACTTC	CASSSPGQGSETQYF
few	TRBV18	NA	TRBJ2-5	TGTGCCAGCTCACCAAATGAGAAGACCCAGTACTTC	CASSPNEKTQYF
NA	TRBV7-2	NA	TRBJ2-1	TGTGCCAGCAGCTTATGGGCTAGCCGGTCCTACAATGAGCAGTTCTTC	CASSLWASRSYNEQFF
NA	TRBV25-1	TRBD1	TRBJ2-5	TGTGCCAGCAGCCTCATTGTACAGGGGGTAGAGACCCAGTACTTC	CASSLIVQGVETQYF
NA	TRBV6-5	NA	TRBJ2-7	TGTGCCAGCAGTTACCGGGGAAACACCTACGAGCAGTACTTC	CASSYRGNTYEQYF
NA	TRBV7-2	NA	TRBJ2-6	TGTGCCAGCAGCTTAGAGTTGGAGATCCACGTCCTGACTTTC	CASSLELEIHVLTF
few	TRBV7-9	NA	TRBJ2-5	TGTGCCAGCAGCTTAGGCAGGGCGAACCAAGAGACCCAGTACTTC	CASSLGRANQETQYF
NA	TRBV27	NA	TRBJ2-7	TGTGCCAGCAGTTTAGACGGGAGAGGACCCTACGAGCAGTACTTC	CASSLDGRGPYEQYF
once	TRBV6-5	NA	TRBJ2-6	TGTGCCAGCAGTTTTGGGTTTGGGTCTGGGGCCAACGTCCTGACTTTC	CASSFGFGSGANVLTF
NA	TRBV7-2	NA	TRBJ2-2	TGTGCCAGCAGCTTAGTGTCCACGATCCCGGGGTCCGGGGAGCTGTTTTTT	CASSLVSTIPGSGELFF
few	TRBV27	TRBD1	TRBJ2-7	TGTGCCAGCAGTGTCGGGACAGGAGGTAGAGTCGAGCAGTACTTC	CASSVGTGGRVEQYF
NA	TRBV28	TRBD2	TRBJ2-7	TGTGCCAGCAGTCCCAGCGGGAGCTCCTACGAGCAGTACTTC	CASSPSGSSYEQYF
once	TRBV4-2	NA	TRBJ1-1	TGTGCCAGCAGCCAAGCCTCGAACACTGAAGCTTTCTTT	CASSQASNTEAFF
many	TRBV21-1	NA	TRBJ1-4	TGTGCCAGCAGATACAGAGTTGCAACTAATGAAAAACTGTTTTTT	CASRYRVATNEKLFF
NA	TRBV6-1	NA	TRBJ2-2	TGTGCCAGCAGTGAAGCGCGTCATCAGGGACGTATCGGGGAGCTGTTTTTT	CASSEARHQGRIGELFF
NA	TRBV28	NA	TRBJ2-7	TGTGCCAGCAGCCCCCGCGGCTACGAGCAGTACTTC	CASSPRGYEQYF
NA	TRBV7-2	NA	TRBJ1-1	TGTGCCAGCAGCTTACAGACGAACACTGAAGCTTTCTTT	CASSLQTNTEAFF
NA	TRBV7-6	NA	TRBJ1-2	TGTGCCAGCAGCTTAGGTCCGGGGCGAGGCGGCTACACCTTC	CASSLGPGRGGYTF
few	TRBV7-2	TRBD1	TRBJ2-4	TGTGCCAGCAGCGTAGGACAGGGACGAGGAAGAAACATTCAGTACTTC	CASSVGQGRGRNIQYF
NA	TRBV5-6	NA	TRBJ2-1	TGTGCCAGCAGCTTGGATGGGCGGGTCAATGAGCAGTTCTTC	CASSLDGRVNEQFF
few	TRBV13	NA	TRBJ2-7	TGTGCCAGCAGCCAACAGGGATCCTACGAGCAGTACTTC	CASSQQGSYEQYF
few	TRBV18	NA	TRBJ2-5	TGTGCCAGCTCACCCCGGGAGCAAGAGACCCAGTACTTC	CASSPREQETQYF
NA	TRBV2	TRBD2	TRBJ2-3	TGTGCCAGCAGTGCCGGACTAGAAGATACGCAGTATTTT	CASSAGLEDTQYF
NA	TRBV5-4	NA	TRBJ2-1	TGTGCCAGCAGCTTGGGAGGTAGTTTGGTCAATGAGCAGTTCTTC	CASSLGGSLVNEQFF
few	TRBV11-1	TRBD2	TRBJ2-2	TGTGCCAGCAGCCCTAGCGGGAGGGAAAGCACCGGGGAGCTGTTTTTT	CASSPSGRESTGELFF
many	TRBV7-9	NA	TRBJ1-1	TGTGCCAGCAGCTTGCAGTGGAACACTGAAGCTTTCTTT	CASSLQWNTEAFF